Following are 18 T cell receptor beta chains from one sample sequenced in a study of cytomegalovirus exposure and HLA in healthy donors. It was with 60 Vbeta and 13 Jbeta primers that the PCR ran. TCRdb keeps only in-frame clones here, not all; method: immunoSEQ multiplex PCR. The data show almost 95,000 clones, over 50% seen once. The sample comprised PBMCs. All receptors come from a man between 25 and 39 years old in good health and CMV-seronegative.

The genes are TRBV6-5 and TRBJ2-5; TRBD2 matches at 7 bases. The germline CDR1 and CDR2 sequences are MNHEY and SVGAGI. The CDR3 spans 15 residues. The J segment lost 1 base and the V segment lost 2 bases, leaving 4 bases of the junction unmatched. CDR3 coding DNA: TGTGCCAGCAGTTACGGGGGGGGGACCCAAGAGACCCAGTACTTC. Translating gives CASSYGGGTQETQYF.

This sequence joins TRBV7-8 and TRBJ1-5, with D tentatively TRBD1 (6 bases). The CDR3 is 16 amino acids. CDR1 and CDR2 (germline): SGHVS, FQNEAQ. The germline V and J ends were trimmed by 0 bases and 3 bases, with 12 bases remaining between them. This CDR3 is CASSLAVTGPNQPQHF. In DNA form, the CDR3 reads TGTGCCAGCAGCTTAGCGGTGACAGGCCCCAATCAGCCCCAGCATTTT.

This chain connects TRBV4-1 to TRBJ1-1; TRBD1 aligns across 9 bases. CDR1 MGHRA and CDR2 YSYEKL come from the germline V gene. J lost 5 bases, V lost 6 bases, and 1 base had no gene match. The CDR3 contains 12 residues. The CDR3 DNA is TGCGCCAGCAGACAGGGGGCAACTGAAGCTTTCTTT. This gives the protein CASRQGATEAFF.

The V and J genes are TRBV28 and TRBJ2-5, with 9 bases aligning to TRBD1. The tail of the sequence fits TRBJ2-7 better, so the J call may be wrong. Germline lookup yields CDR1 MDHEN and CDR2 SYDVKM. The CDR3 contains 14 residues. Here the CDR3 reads CASSLPGTGNEQYF. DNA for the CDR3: TGTGCCAGCAGTCTCCCCGGGACAGGGAACGAGCAGTACTTC.

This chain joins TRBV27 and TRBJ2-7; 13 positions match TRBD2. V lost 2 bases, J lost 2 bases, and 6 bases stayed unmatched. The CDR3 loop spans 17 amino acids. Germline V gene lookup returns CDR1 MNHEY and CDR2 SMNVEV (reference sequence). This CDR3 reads CASSLGLAGARPYEQYF. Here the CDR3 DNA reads TGTGCCAGCAGTTTAGGACTAGCGGGGGCCCGCCCCTACGAGCAGTACTTC.

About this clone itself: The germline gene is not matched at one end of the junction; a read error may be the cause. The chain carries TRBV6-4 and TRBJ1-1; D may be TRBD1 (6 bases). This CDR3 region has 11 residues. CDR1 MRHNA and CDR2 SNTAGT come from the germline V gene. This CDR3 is CASRENRVEIF. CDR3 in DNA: TGTGCCAGCAGAGAGAACAGGGTAGAAATCTTT.

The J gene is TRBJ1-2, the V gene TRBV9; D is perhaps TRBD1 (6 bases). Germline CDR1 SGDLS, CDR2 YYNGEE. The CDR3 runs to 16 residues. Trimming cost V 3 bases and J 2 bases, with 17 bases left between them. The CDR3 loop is CASSASPQGKNYGYTF. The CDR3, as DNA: TGTGCCAGCAGCGCCAGCCCCCAGGGGAAAAACTATGGCTACACCTTC.

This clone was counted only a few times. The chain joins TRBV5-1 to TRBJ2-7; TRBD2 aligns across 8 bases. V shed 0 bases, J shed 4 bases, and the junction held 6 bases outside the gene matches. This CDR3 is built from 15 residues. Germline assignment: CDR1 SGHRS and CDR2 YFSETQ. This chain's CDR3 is CASSLAGSGKYEQYF. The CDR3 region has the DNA TGCGCCAGCAGCTTGGCCGGTAGCGGGAAATACGAGCAGTACTTC.

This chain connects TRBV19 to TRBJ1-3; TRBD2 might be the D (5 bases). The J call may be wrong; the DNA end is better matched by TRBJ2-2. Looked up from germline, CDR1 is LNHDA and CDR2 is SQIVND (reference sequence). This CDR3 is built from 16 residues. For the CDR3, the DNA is TGTGCCAGTAGTCCTGCACTAGTATTGTACACCGGGGAGCTGTTTTTT. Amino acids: CASSPALVLYTGELFF.

CDR3 coding DNA: TGTGCCAGCAGCCCCCTTGGCGGGGGGGCAGTAGATACGCAGTATTTT. Protein product: CASSPLGGGAVDTQYF. The chain is built from TRBV7-3 and TRBJ2-3, with 9 bases that match TRBD2. The CDR3 covers 16 residues. V shed 5 bases, J shed 5 bases, and the junction held 11 bases outside the gene matches. Germline V lookup: CDR1 SGHTA, CDR2 FQGTGA.

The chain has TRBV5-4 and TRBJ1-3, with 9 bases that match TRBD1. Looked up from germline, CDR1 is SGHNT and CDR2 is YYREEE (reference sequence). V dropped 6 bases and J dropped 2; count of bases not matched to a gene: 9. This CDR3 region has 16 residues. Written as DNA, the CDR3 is TGTGCCAGCACCAACGCGGGGGACAGGGCTGGAAACACCATATATTTT. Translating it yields CASTNAGDRAGNTIYF.

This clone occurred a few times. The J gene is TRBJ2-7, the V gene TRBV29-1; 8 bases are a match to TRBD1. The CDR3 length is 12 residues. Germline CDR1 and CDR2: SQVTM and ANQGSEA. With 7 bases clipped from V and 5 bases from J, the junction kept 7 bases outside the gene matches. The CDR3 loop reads CSGTGIGHEQYF. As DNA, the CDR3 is TGCAGCGGGACAGGGATAGGCCACGAGCAGTACTTC.

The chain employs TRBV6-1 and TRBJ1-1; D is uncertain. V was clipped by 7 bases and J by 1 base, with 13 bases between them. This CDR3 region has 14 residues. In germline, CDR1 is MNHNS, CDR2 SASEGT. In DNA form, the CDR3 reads TGTGCCAGCATTCTAGCCGGGGAGAACACTGAAGCTTTCTTT. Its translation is CASILAGENTEAFF.

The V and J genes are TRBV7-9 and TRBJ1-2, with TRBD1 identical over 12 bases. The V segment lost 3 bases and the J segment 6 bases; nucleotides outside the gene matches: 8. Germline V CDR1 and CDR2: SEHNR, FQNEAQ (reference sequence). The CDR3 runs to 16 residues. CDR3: CASSFPGTGGVDGYTF. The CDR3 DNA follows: TGTGCCAGCAGCTTCCCCGGGACAGGGGGCGTGGATGGCTACACCTTC. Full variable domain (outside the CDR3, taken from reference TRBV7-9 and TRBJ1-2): DTGVSQNPRHKITKRGQNVTFRCDPISEHNRLYWYRQTLGQGPEFLTYFQNEAQLEKSRLLSDRFSAERPKGSFSTLEIQRTEQGDSAMYLCASSFPGTGGVDGYTFGSGTRLTVV.

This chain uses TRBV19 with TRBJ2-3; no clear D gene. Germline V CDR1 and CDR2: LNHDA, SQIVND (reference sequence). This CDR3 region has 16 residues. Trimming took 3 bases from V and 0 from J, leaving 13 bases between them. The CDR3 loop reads CASSISALTSTDTQYF. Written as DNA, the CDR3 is TGTGCCAGTAGTATTTCGGCACTGACTAGCACAGATACGCAGTATTTT.

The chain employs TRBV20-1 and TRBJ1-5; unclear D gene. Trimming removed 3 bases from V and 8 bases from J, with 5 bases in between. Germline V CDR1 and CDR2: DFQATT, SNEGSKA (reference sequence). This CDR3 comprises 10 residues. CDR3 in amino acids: CSASTEPQHF. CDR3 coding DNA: TGCAGTGCTAGCACGGAGCCCCAGCATTTT.

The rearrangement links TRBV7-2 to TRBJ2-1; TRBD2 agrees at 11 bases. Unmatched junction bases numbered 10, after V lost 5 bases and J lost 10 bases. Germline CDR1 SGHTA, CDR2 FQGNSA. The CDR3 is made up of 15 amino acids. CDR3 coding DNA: TGTGCCAGCAGCCCCCGCGGTAGCGGGGGGGAAGAGCAGTTCTTC. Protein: CASSPRGSGGEEQFF.

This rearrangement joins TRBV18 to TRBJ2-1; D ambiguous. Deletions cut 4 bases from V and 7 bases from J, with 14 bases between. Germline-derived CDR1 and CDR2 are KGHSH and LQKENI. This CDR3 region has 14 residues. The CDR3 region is CASSRLDRINEQFF. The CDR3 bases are TGTGCCAGCTCACGGCTAGATCGTATTAATGAGCAGTTCTTC.